One sample yielded the 22 T cell receptor beta chains listed below, sequenced in a study of cytomegalovirus exposure and HLA in healthy donors. PCR amplification relied on 60 Vbeta primers (plus 13 Jbeta primers). TCRdb keeps only in-frame clones here, not all; method: immunoSEQ multiplex PCR. Among 150,000 to 200,000 clones, more than 75% were seen once, and the ten largest hold more than 1.5%. The sequencing input was PBMCs. The receptors here all came from a woman aged 50 to 65 in good health and CMV-seronegative.

The chain links TRBV18 to TRBJ2-7; the D gene is possibly TRBD2 (6 bases). The CDR3 length is 13 residues. CDR1 KGHSH and CDR2 LQKENI come from the germline V gene. With 1 base removed from V and 4 bases from J, the gap between germline ends came to 8 bases. The CDR3 protein is CASSPQGGYEQYF. CDR3 in DNA: TGTGCCAGCTCACCACAGGGAGGTTACGAGCAGTACTTC.

The V and J genes are TRBV2 and TRBJ2-1; D call uncertain. Germline CDR1 is SNHLY and CDR2 is FYNNEI. V lost 0 bases and J lost 2, with 20 bases in between. The CDR3 runs to 19 residues. Here the CDR3 reads CASSEAQLKRARTYNEQFF. In DNA, the CDR3 is TGTGCCAGCAGTGAAGCGCAACTTAAGCGCGCCCGCACCTACAATGAGCAGTTCTTC.

In this sample, this clone turned up a few times. The chain combines TRBV6-1 with TRBJ1-1, with TRBD1 identical over 8 bases. V trimming: 8 bases; J trimming: 4 bases; junction bases outside the gene matches: 12. Looked up from germline, CDR1 is MNHNS and CDR2 is SASEGT. This CDR3 is 15 amino acids long. CDR3: CASRSQGASSTEAFF. CDR3 nucleotide sequence: TGTGCCAGCCGTAGTCAGGGGGCGTCGAGCACTGAAGCTTTCTTT.

V is TRBV7-9 and J is TRBJ1-2; D is possibly TRBD1 (5 bases). There are 13 residues in the CDR3. CDR1 and CDR2 from the germline V gene are SEHNR and FQNEAQ (reference sequence). Trimming cost V 3 bases and J 8 bases, with 13 bases left between them. The CDR3 loop is CASSFGGTKGYTF. The CDR3 DNA reads TGTGCCAGCAGCTTTGGGGGGACGAAGGGCTACACCTTC.

The chain recombines TRBV6-5 with TRBJ2-2, with 10 positions matching TRBD1. The CDR3 is 16 residues long. Germline lookup yields CDR1 MNHEY and CDR2 SVGAGI. The trim removed 4 bases at V and 3 bases at J, leaving 5 bases unmatched. CDR3 region: CASSSPGQGYTGELFF. CDR3 DNA sequence: TGTGCCAGCAGTTCCCCGGGACAGGGGTACACCGGGGAGCTGTTTTTT.

The V gene is TRBV18, the J gene TRBJ1-1; possibly TRBD1 for D (6 bases). Germline CDR1 reads KGHSH; CDR2 reads LQKENI. Trimming shortened V by 3 bases and J by 0 bases, and 14 bases separated the two germline ends. The CDR3 runs to 16 residues. CDR3 amino acids: CASSPIQGTLNTEAFF. For the CDR3, the DNA is TGTGCCAGCTCACCGATTCAGGGGACACTGAACACTGAAGCTTTCTTT.

The chain recombines TRBV5-1 with TRBJ1-2; tentatively, D is TRBD1 (5 bases). Germline-derived CDR1 and CDR2 are SGHRS and YFSETQ. The germline V and J ends were trimmed by 1 base and 4 bases, with 14 bases remaining between them. The CDR3 is made up of 15 amino acids. The CDR3 DNA reads TGCGCCAGCAGCTTGTTAGGAACTACAGGCTATGGCTACACCTTC. Translated: CASSLLGTTGYGYTF.

This clone was recorded a few times. The rearrangement joins TRBV4-3 to TRBJ1-1; TRBD1 might be the D (5 bases). The CDR3 has 16 amino acids. The V end lost 2 bases, the J end lost 3 bases, and 16 bases lay between the germline ends. Germline V CDR1 and CDR2: LGHNA, YSLEER. The CDR3 loop is CASSQKTAPADTEAFF. For the CDR3, the DNA is TGCGCCAGCAGCCAAAAGACAGCCCCGGCGGACACTGAAGCTTTCTTT.

The chain is built from TRBV9 and TRBJ1-6; D gene uncertain. The CDR3 consists of 15 residues. Germline V gene data show CDR1 as SGDLS and CDR2 as YYNGEE. The V end lost 2 bases, the J end lost 0 bases, and 6 bases lay between the germline ends. The CDR3 here is CASSVGSSYNSPLHF. CDR3 coding DNA: TGTGCCAGCAGCGTGGGGAGCTCCTATAATTCACCCCTCCACTTT.

J is TRBJ2-5 and V is TRBV5-5, with 9 bases that match TRBD1. The CDR3 is made up of 15 amino acids. V shed 4 bases and J 4 bases; nucleotides not matched to a gene: 8. Germline V gene data show CDR1 as SGHKS and CDR2 as YYEKEE (reference sequence). CDR3 protein: CASSPEGQGIETQYF. Written as DNA, the CDR3 is TGTGCCAGCAGCCCAGAGGGACAGGGCATAGAGACCCAGTACTTC.

The rearrangement joins TRBV6-1 to TRBJ1-2, with TRBD1 identical over 9 bases. The germline V gene has CDR1 MNHNS and CDR2 SASEGT. The CDR3 runs to 13 residues. The trim removed 4 bases at V and 4 bases at J, leaving 1 base unmatched. The CDR3 loop is CASSGQGGYGYTF. CDR3 nucleotide sequence: TGTGCCAGCAGTGGACAGGGGGGCTATGGCTACACCTTC.

CDR3 protein: CSVETLDRGRTDTQYF. CDR3 coding DNA: TGCAGCGTCGAAACCTTAGACAGGGGGCGCACAGATACGCAGTATTTT. The rearrangement joins TRBV29-1 to TRBJ2-3, with 10 bases lining up with TRBD1. Losses at the gene ends were 6 bases for V and 1 base for J; bases not matched to a gene: 10. Germline V CDR1 and CDR2: SQVTM, ANQGSEA. CDR3 length: 16 residues.

The CDR3: CASSLGFRGTSGSRETQYF. The CDR3 DNA sequence: TGCGCCAGCAGCTTGGGATTTCGGGGGACTAGCGGGAGCAGGGAGACCCAGTACTTC. The chain has TRBV5-1 and TRBJ2-5; 14 bases are shared with TRBD2. V trimming: 0 bases; J trimming: 5 bases; junction bases outside the gene matches: 12. CDR1 and CDR2 from the germline V gene are SGHRS and YFSETQ. This CDR3 comprises 19 residues.

This sequence joins TRBV9 and TRBJ1-1; no definite D call. This CDR3 comprises 14 residues. CDR1 and CDR2 (germline): SGDLS, YYNGEE. Trimming took off 0 bases at V and 0 bases at J, with 6 bases between the two ends. CDR3 protein: CASSVDHLNTEAFF. The DNA of the CDR3 is TGTGCCAGCAGCGTAGATCACTTGAACACTGAAGCTTTCTTT.

The rearrangement joins TRBV19 to TRBJ1-2; TRBD1 agrees at 9 bases. The germline V gene encodes CDR1 LNHDA and CDR2 SQIVND (reference sequence). Unmatched junction bases numbered 5, after V lost 5 bases and J lost 1 base. This CDR3 is built from 15 residues. The CDR3 is CASSLSTGGNYGYTF. As DNA, the CDR3 is TGTGCCAGTAGTCTCTCGACAGGGGGTAACTATGGCTACACCTTC.

The chain couples TRBV7-3 to TRBJ1-1; perhaps TRBD1 as D (5 bases). Trimming took off 8 bases at V and 1 base at J, with 11 bases between the two ends. This CDR3 is 13 amino acids long. The germline V gene encodes CDR1 SGHTA and CDR2 FQGTGA. The CDR3 DNA is TGTGCCAGCGGGACTCACCCGAACACTGAAGCTTTCTTT. It encodes CASGTHPNTEAFF.

The rearrangement joins TRBV7-9 to TRBJ2-1; 7 positions agree with TRBD1. Germline V CDR1 and CDR2: SEHNR, FQNEAQ (reference sequence). J lost 9 bases, V lost 5 bases, and 16 bases had no gene match. The CDR3 consists of 16 residues. CDR3 sequence (DNA): TGTGCCAGCAGCCCCATGGGGGCAGGGGGATGGGGTGAGCAGTTCTTC. Residues: CASSPMGAGGWGEQFF.

V and J are TRBV6-5 and TRBJ2-7, with TRBD1 matching over 11 bases. Germline values: CDR1 MNHEY, CDR2 SVGAGI. The CDR3 is 15 residues long. J lost 3 bases, V lost 5 bases, and 6 bases had no gene match. CDR3 DNA: TGTGCCAGCAGTATTCCCGGGACAGGGGGCTACGAGCAGTACTTC. Translating gives CASSIPGTGGYEQYF.

The V call is TRBV19, the J call TRBJ1-1, with unresolved D. Per the germline V gene, CDR1 is LNHDA and CDR2 is SQIVND (reference sequence). Trimming pared 3 bases from V and 4 bases from J, leaving 18 bases between. The length of the CDR3 is 16 residues. As DNA, the CDR3 is TGTGCCAGTAGTATGAGTAACAGTCGATTAGGCACTGAAGCTTTCTTT. Translating gives CASSMSNSRLGTEAFF. The entire variable domain, with the rest obtained from reference TRBV19 and TRBJ1-1, is as follows: DGGITQSPKYLFRKEGQNVTLSCEQNLNHDAMYWYRQDPGQGLRLIYYSQIVNDFQKGDIAEGYSVSREKKESFPLTVTSAQKNPTAFYLCASSMSNSRLGTEAFFGQGTRLTVV.

This chain joins TRBV5-6 and TRBJ2-5; no clear D. Trimming stripped 3 bases from V and 5 bases from J, with 5 bases between. The CDR3 totals 11 residues. Germline-derived CDR1 and CDR2 are SGHDT and YYEEEE. The CDR3 region is CASSSSETQYF. As DNA, the CDR3 is TGTGCCAGCAGCTCCTCGGAGACCCAGTACTTC. The whole variable domain, filled in from reference TRBV5-6 and TRBJ2-5, reads DAGVTQSPTHLIKTRGQQVTLRCSPKSGHDTVSWYQQALGQGPQFIFQYYEEEERQRGNFPDRFSGHQFPNYSSELNVNALLLGDSALYLCASSSSETQYFGPGTRLLVL.

V and J are TRBV2 and TRBJ2-5; perhaps TRBD2 as D (6 bases). Germline V gene sequence: CDR1 SNHLY, CDR2 FYNNEI. There are 12 residues in the CDR3. The V gene lost 6 bases and the J gene lost 9 bases, with 14 bases spanning the gap. CDR3 amino acids: CASRGLLSSQYF. CDR3 nucleotides: TGTGCCAGCAGAGGACTATTAAGCTCCCAGTACTTC.

This clone has more than one count but fewer than ten. This chain links TRBV5-3 with TRBJ2-7, with 9 bases that match TRBD1. TRBV5-3 carries the ORF label, with uncertain function. The length of the CDR3 is 12 residues. Unmatched junction bases numbered 3, after V lost 8 bases and J lost 3 bases. The CDR3 loop reads CASGGQGYEQYF. Written as DNA, the CDR3 is TGTGCCAGCGGGGGACAGGGCTACGAGCAGTACTTC.